This T cell receptor (beta chain) was found in a study of prognosis after radiotherapy for stage I lung cancer. On the study more broadly: Stereotactic body radiotherapy was given without concurrent therapy in all patients.

Germline loops: CDR1 MGHRA, CDR2 YSYEKL. CDR3 size: 15 residues. With 5 bases removed from V and 4 bases from J, the gap between germline ends came to 14 bases. It was by two-round multiplex PCR that TCR beta CDR3 was amplified from genomic DNA. Gene-specific TRBV and TRBJ primers were used in PCR round one. MiXCR, applied by TCRdb to the multiplex PCR reads, yields one record per CDR3 protein. The table shows approximately 13,000 distinct CDR3 sequences, with around a third occurring only once. Ten or more counts support this clonotype. This chain joins TRBV4-1 and TRBJ2-2; D is ambiguous. This clonotype was sampled from a donor aged 50 or older with non-small cell lung cancer. The sample in question was PBMCs, obtained before or after stereotactic body radiation therapy (not recorded which). The CDR3 nucleotides read TGCGCCAGCAGCAACCTTAGGGCGGCCACCGGGGAGCTGTTTTTT. Amino acid sequence: CASSNLRAATGELFF.